This passage covers 15 T cell receptor beta chains from one sample sequenced in a study of T cells in tumors and immune-related adverse events. Sequenced by immunoSEQ multiplex PCR; TCRdb stores in-frame clones only, minus some. The table records fewer than 10,000 clones, around 95% of them present only once. The source material was lymph node tissue, sampled from a patient treated with anti-PD-1 therapy. These receptors all come from a female donor with metastatic renal cell carcinoma.

The V gene is TRBV19, the J gene TRBJ1-1; D is ambiguous. Germline V gene data show CDR1 as LNHDA and CDR2 as SQIVND (reference sequence). There are 17 residues in the CDR3. V lost 4 bases and J 4 bases, leaving 22 bases between the germline ends. CDR3 loop: CASSTIQGGDGGTEAFF. CDR3 nucleotides: TGTGCCAGTAGTACCATTCAAGGTGGTGATGGTGGCACTGAAGCTTTCTTT.

This clone was seen a single time. The chain combines TRBV6-1 with TRBJ1-4; D may be TRBD1 (6 bases). CDR1 is MNHNS, CDR2 SASEGT, per germline. V was pared by 0 bases and J by 9 bases, with 14 bases between. CDR3 size: 15 residues. The CDR3 bases are TGTGCCAGCAGTGAAGCCGGGGGCGTGGGTAAAAAACTGTTTTTT. This codes for CASSEAGGVGKKLFF.

This sequence joins TRBV6-1 and TRBJ1-1; tentative D call: TRBD1 (5 bases). V dropped 4 bases and J dropped 1 base, with 7 bases sitting between them. The CDR3 length is 13 residues. Germline CDR1 is MNHNS and CDR2 is SASEGT. The CDR3 DNA is TGTGCCAGCAGTGTTAGGGGGAACACTGAAGCTTTCTTT. Translated, it gives CASSVRGNTEAFF.

V is TRBV6-5 and J is TRBJ1-5; D is undetermined. This CDR3 comprises 14 residues. V was clipped by 0 bases and J by 4 bases, with 7 bases between them. The germline V gene has CDR1 MNHEY and CDR2 SVGAGI. In DNA, the CDR3 is TGTGCCAGCAGTTACTCGCGGTTGAATCAGCCCCAGCATTTT. Its translation is CASSYSRLNQPQHF.

This chain joins TRBV11-2 and TRBJ1-2; 12 bases match TRBD1. The CDR3 extends over 16 amino acids. After removal of 2 bases from V and 4 bases from J, the junction contained 5 bases not matched to a gene. Germline V gene lookup returns CDR1 SGHAT and CDR2 FQNNGV. The CDR3 here is CASSLLSGQGAYGYTF. In DNA, the CDR3 is TGTGCCAGCAGCTTATTGTCGGGACAGGGGGCCTATGGCTACACCTTC. The full variable domain, its missing parts supplied by reference TRBV11-2 and TRBJ1-2, is EAGVAQSPRYKIIEKRQSVAFWCNPISGHATLYWYQQILGQGPKLLIQFQNNGVVDDSQLPKDRFSAERLKGVDSTLKIQPAKLEDSAVYLCASSLLSGQGAYGYTFGSGTRLTVV.

The chain carries TRBV4-1 and TRBJ2-1; TRBD1 is a possible D gene (5 bases). V dropped 0 bases and J dropped 4 bases, with 13 bases sitting between them. From germline, CDR1 is MGHRA and CDR2 YSYEKL. The CDR3 covers 16 residues. For the CDR3, the DNA is TGCGCCAGCAGCCAAGAGCCAGGGCGATTGTACAATGAGCAGTTCTTC. Amino acids: CASSQEPGRLYNEQFF.

The J gene is TRBJ2-7, the V gene TRBV11-3, with D hard to call. Trimming stripped 4 bases from V and 3 bases from J, with 16 bases between. Germline loops: CDR1 SGHNT, CDR2 YENEEA. The CDR3 has 15 amino acids. In DNA, the CDR3 is TGTGCCAGCAGCTCCACCGATGACCAACTCTACGAGCAGTACTTC. It translates to CASSSTDDQLYEQYF.

The chain employs TRBV2 and TRBJ2-7, with D possibly matching TRBD1 (5 bases). The germline V and J ends were trimmed by 4 bases and 0 bases, with 7 bases remaining between them. The germline V gene has CDR1 SNHLY and CDR2 FYNNEI. This CDR3 spans 13 amino acids. In DNA form, the CDR3 reads TGTGCCAGCAGTGCCAGGGTCTCCTACGAGCAGTACTTC. Protein product: CASSARVSYEQYF.

This clone was observed a single time. V and J are TRBV28 and TRBJ2-3; 9 bases are a match to TRBD2. This CDR3 contains 16 residues. The V gene end was trimmed by 6 bases and the J gene end by 6 bases; junction bases not matched to a gene: 13. Per germline, CDR1 MDHEN and CDR2 SYDVKM. The CDR3 bases are TGTGCCAGCAGCCCTAGCGGGGTACAGGCCGGGGATACGCAGTATTTT. Translation: CASSPSGVQAGDTQYF.

The V gene is TRBV5-1, the J gene TRBJ2-5; the D gene is possibly TRBD2 (6 bases). Trimming took off 2 bases at V and 0 bases at J, with 8 bases between the two ends. This CDR3 comprises 14 residues. Germline CDR1 and CDR2: SGHRS and YFSETQ. CDR3 DNA sequence: TGCGCCAGCAGCTTACAGCGGGACCAAGAGACCCAGTACTTC. This gives the protein CASSLQRDQETQYF.

The chain combines TRBV27 with TRBJ1-5, with a possible D match to TRBD1 (5 bases). Trimming shortened V by 6 bases and J by 1 base, and 13 bases separated the two germline ends. Germline V gives CDR1 MNHEY, CDR2 SMNVEV (reference sequence). There are 15 residues in the CDR3. The CDR3 DNA sequence: TGTGCCAGCAGACCTCCGGGACCGAGCAATCAGCCCCAGCATTTT. It yields the protein CASRPPGPSNQPQHF.

V gene TRBV9 combines with J gene TRBJ1-1; D is ambiguous. The CDR3 covers 16 residues. Between the trimmed V and J ends, which lost 0 bases and 0 bases, there was a span of 12 bases. The germline gives CDR1 SGDLS, CDR2 YYNGEE. CDR3: CASSVAGSRLNTEAFF. DNA of the CDR3: TGTGCCAGCAGCGTAGCGGGTAGTAGACTGAACACTGAAGCTTTCTTT.

V gene TRBV2 combines with J gene TRBJ2-7, with unresolved D. With 5 bases removed from V and 3 bases from J, the gap between germline ends came to 14 bases. The CDR3 spans 14 residues. From germline, CDR1 is SNHLY and CDR2 FYNNEI. The CDR3 DNA is TGTGCCAGCAGTTTTTCTAAGTCCTACTACGAGCAGTACTTC. It specifies CASSFSKSYYEQYF.

The chain has TRBV25-1 and TRBJ1-2, with D maybe TRBD1 (6 bases). The CDR3 contains 13 residues. Between the trimmed V and J ends, which lost 4 bases and 4 bases, there was a span of 10 bases. The germline gives CDR1 MGHDK, CDR2 SYGVNS. CDR3 nucleotides: TGTGCCAGCAGTGTTCGGGGGGCCTATGGCTACACCTTC. Translating it yields CASSVRGAYGYTF.

This sequence joins TRBV29-1 and TRBJ1-2; no definite D call. Germline loops: CDR1 SQVTM, CDR2 ANQGSEA. This CDR3 is 13 amino acids long. Deletions cut 0 bases from V and 8 bases from J, with 13 bases between. Here the CDR3 reads CSVEDPSIQGYTF. CDR3 coding DNA: TGCAGCGTTGAAGACCCATCTATACAGGGCTACACCTTC. Variable domain in full (rest from reference TRBV29-1 and TRBJ1-2): SAVISQKPSRDICQRGTSLTIQCQVDSQVTMMFWYRQQPGQSLTLIATANQGSEATYESGFVIDKFPISRPNLTFSTLTVSNMSPEDSSIYLCSVEDPSIQGYTFGSGTRLTVV.